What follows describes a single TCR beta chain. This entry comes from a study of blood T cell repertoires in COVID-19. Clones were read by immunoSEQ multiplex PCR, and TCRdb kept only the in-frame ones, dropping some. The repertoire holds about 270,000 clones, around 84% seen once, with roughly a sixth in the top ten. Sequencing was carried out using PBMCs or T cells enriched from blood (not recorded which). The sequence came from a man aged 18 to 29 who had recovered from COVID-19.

CDR3 in amino acids: CASSQTRYEQYF. In DNA form, the CDR3 reads TGTGCCAGCAGCCAGACTCGCTACGAGCAGTACTTC. The chain employs TRBV11-3 and TRBJ2-7; D remains unclear. CDR3 length: 12 amino acids. Trimming removed 5 bases from V and 3 bases from J, with 8 bases in between. The germline V gene encodes CDR1 SGHNT and CDR2 YENEEA.